This T cell receptor (beta chain) was sequenced during a study of T cell responses to AZD1222 COVID-19 vaccine. About the study: Timing groups of about 4 and about 12 weeks for second doses were pooled. Study results and limitations: Seropositive AZD1222 recipients at baseline numbered only six or seven. With dominance at 160-218 and 743-854, vaccine-associated CD4 TCRs spanned spike.

Turning to this clone: The antigen is unknown.

This table comes from immunoSEQ multiplex PCR, and its TCRdb copy is limited to in-frame clones, with some not included. The sample lists more than 85,000 clones, about 90% seen once, with around 7% in the top ten. The sample consisted of peripheral blood, taken on day 0 of AZD1222 vaccination. This clonotype originated in an adult in good health.

Here the CDR3 reads CASSDGVEAFF. CDR3 DNA sequence: TGCGCCAGCAGTGATGGGGTAGAAGCTTTCTTT. This chain connects TRBV10-1 to TRBJ1-1; no clear D. Trimming shortened V by 3 bases and J by 8 bases, and 7 bases separated the two germline ends. The CDR3 has 11 residues. Germline-derived CDR1 and CDR2 are WNHNN and SYGVQD (reference sequence).